A selection of T cell receptor beta chains follows, all from one sample in a study of patients and donors after allogeneic stem cell transplantation. In TCRdb, the RT-PCR reads were re-called with MiXCR into one record per CDR3 protein. The profile shows approximately 160,000 distinct CDR3 sequences, 30% of them singletons. The sample taken for sequencing was blood, either unsorted or a sorted T cell fraction (not recorded which). Receptors were obtained from a human donor who was either an allogeneic HSCT recipient or a stem cell or donor lymphocyte infusion donor (not recorded which). It is not recorded whose cells these are; they may come from a transplant donor. CDR3s include the opening cysteine and the closing phenylalanine or tryptophan. A D gene is named only where the DNA matches it firmly. Expanded clones get a size class; other rows say once, few or many, or leave the size out.

abundance,j_gene,v_gene,d_gene,CDR3nt,CDR3aa
.,TRBJ1-2,TRBV27,.,TGTGCCAGCAGTTTATCCTTCTGGGATGGCTACACCTTC,CASSLSFWDGYTF
few,TRBJ2-1,TRBV4-1,.,TGCGCCAGCAGCCAAGTGAGGTCGGACAATGAGCAGTTCTTC,CASSQVRSDNEQFF
.,TRBJ2-2,TRBV12-3/TRBV12-4,.,TGTGCCAGCAGTTCCGGGCAGGCAAACACCGGGGAGCTGTTTTTT,CASSSGQANTGELFF
.,TRBJ2-1,TRBV13,.,TGTGCCAGCAGCTTGGAGGGGGCGGGTGAGCAGTTCTTC,CASSLEGAGEQFF
few,TRBJ1-2,TRBV9,.,TGTGCCAGCAGCGTATCTGATACAAACTATGGCTACACCTTC,CASSVSDTNYGYTF
few,TRBJ2-7,TRBV4-2,TRBD1,TGTGCCAGCAGGAAGGGTCTGGACAGGCTCGGCGAGCAGTACTTC,CASRKGLDRLGEQYF
.,TRBJ1-4,TRBV7-2,.,TGTGCCAGCAGCTTGATGGGCTTGGCTAATGAAAAACTGTTTTTT,CASSLMGLANEKLFF
.,TRBJ2-7,TRBV12-3/TRBV12-4,.,TGTGCCAGCAGTTTATGGCGGGAGCAGTACTTC,CASSLWREQYF
.,TRBJ1-6,TRBV12-3/TRBV12-4,TRBD1,TGTGCCAGCAGCCAGGGACAGGGGGCGAAGAATTCACCCCTCCACTTT,CASSQGQGAKNSPLHF
few,TRBJ2-1,TRBV7-9,.,TGTGCCACCCCGCTGGCGGGGAACAATGAGCAGTTCTTC,CATPLAGNNEQFF
few,TRBJ2-7,TRBV6-2/TRBV6-3,.,TGTGCCAGCAGCCGACCCCTCGGGACATCTGAATGGAACGAGCAGTACTTC,CASSRPLGTSEWNEQYF
many,TRBJ1-2,TRBV5-1,TRBD1,TGCGCCAGCAGCTTGGCTTTACAGGGGACTAACTATGGCTACACCTTC,CASSLALQGTNYGYTF
.,TRBJ2-7,TRBV12-3/TRBV12-4,TRBD1,TGTGCCAGCAGAAGACAGGGGTCACCCTCCTACGAGCAGTACTTC,CASRRQGSPSYEQYF
few,TRBJ2-7,TRBV28,.,TGTGCCAGCACCCCGACAGACCTCTACGAGCAGTACTTC,CASTPTDLYEQYF
many,TRBJ1-5,TRBV6-2/TRBV6-3,.,TGTGCCAGCAGGTCGACTTTCCAGTACCATCAGCCCCAGCATTTT,CASRSTFQYHQPQHF
.,TRBJ2-7,TRBV9,TRBD1,TGTGCCAGCAGCGTCGCACAGGGGGACACCTACGAGCAGTACTTC,CASSVAQGDTYEQYF
.,TRBJ2-1,TRBV12-3/TRBV12-4,TRBD2,TGTGCCATCGTCACTAGCGGCCTATACAATGAGCAGTTCTTC,CAIVTSGLYNEQFF
.,TRBJ2-1,TRBV27,.,TGTGCCAGCAATCCGGGACCGTCCAATGAGCAGTTCTTC,CASNPGPSNEQFF
.,TRBJ1-1,TRBV4-1,TRBD1,TGCGCCAGCAGCCAAGTTGGGACAGGGCACACTGAAGCTTTCTTT,CASSQVGTGHTEAFF